This T cell receptor (beta chain) comes out of a study of blood T cell repertoires in COVID-19. TCRdb's copy holds only in-frame clones and misses some; the assay was immunoSEQ multiplex PCR. The sample includes over 350,000 clones, approximately 91% of them seen just once. The sample comprised PBMCs or T cells enriched from blood (not recorded which). The source of this sequence is a woman between 40 and 50 years old who had been exposed to COVID-19.

Here the CDR3 reads CASSQDGGGYTF. The DNA for the CDR3 is TGTGCCAGCAGCCAGGACGGGGGGGGCTACACCTTC. The chain combines TRBV12-3 or TRBV12-4 with TRBJ1-2; tentatively, D is TRBD1 (5 bases). Trimming cost V 6 bases and J 8 bases, with 13 bases left between them. There are 12 residues in the CDR3.